This T cell receptor (beta chain) derives from a study of T-cell reconstitution after alpha-beta-depleted transplantation in children. This clonotype has just a few counts. Unique molecular identifiers were incorporated when the TCRbeta library was constructed. TCRdb recomputed calls from the PCR reads with MiXCR, one row per CDR3 protein. The sample includes over 150,000 distinct CDR3 sequences, roughly 6.3% of them seen just once. This TCR derives from a girl under two years old with combined immunodeficiency, due to receive a stem cell transplant. The source material was PBMCs, sampled before TCRalphabeta/CD19-depleted stem cell transplant.

The CDR3 DNA reads as TGCGCCAGCAGCCGAGCTACTAGAGCGAAGGCAGATACGCAGTATTTT. Encoded protein: CASSRATRAKADTQYF. The V call is TRBV4-3, the J call TRBJ2-3, with a tentative D call TRBD2 (5 bases). CDR1 LGHNA and CDR2 YSLEER come from the germline V gene. The CDR3 is made up of 16 amino acids. Trimming took 4 bases from V and 4 from J, leaving 18 bases between them.